A single sample is the source of the 11 T cell receptor beta chains below, sequenced in a study of shared clonotypes between healthy human individuals. Here immunoSEQ multiplex PCR was the method, and the copy in TCRdb shows in-frame clones only, minus some. Counted here are some 1.5 million clones, around 97% occurring once; the ten biggest clones make up 1% to 1.5%. The specimen was naive CD4+ T cells sorted from blood. The subset is: CD45RA+ positively selected. The source of these receptors is a man in his thirties or forties in good health.

As for this clone: This same CDR3 is encoded by further DNA sequences in the sample. The chain has TRBV18 and TRBJ2-7; D possibly corresponds to TRBD1 (5 bases). The CDR3 contains 14 residues. V lost 6 bases, J lost 1 base, and 13 bases lay in between. Looked up from germline, CDR1 is KGHSH and CDR2 is LQKENI. CDR3 region: CASSPDSGSYEQYF. The CDR3 DNA reads TGTGCCAGCTCGCCCGACAGTGGGTCCTACGAGCAGTACTTC.

This clone was detected only a few times. The sample has other DNA sequences that encode this CDR3 too. V is TRBV20-1 and J is TRBJ2-1, with D tentatively TRBD1 (6 bases). There are 11 residues in the CDR3. V was clipped by 6 bases and J by 5 bases, with 8 bases between them. CDR1 DFQATT and CDR2 SNEGSKA come from the germline V gene (reference sequence). The CDR3 here is CSARGDNEQFF. The DNA for the CDR3 is TGCAGTGCCAGGGGTGACAATGAGCAGTTCTTC.

The gene calls are TRBV4-3 and TRBJ1-6; D is unclear. V lost 0 bases and J 4 bases, leaving 1 base between the germline ends. The CDR3 runs to 13 residues. Germline CDR1 LGHNA, CDR2 YSLEER. The DNA for the CDR3 is TGCGCCAGCAGCCAAGAATATAATTCACCCCTCCACTTT. It is translated as CASSQEYNSPLHF.

The V gene is TRBV6-6, the J gene TRBJ1-1; possibly TRBD1 for D (6 bases). Per the germline V gene, CDR1 is MNHNY and CDR2 is SVGAGI (reference sequence). This CDR3 contains 15 residues. Trimming removed 7 bases at V and 5 bases at J, with 20 bases between. The CDR3 bases are TGTGCCAGCAAGGGGGGGGGAGCGGGGAGGACTGAAGCTTTCTTT. Translating it yields CASKGGGAGRTEAFF.

The CDR3 DNA reads as TGTGCCAGCAGCTCGTACAGTCGGAGCTCCTACAATGAGCAGTTCTTC. The encoded protein is CASSSYSRSSYNEQFF. The chain carries TRBV5-4 and TRBJ2-1; no definite D call. CDR1 SGHNT and CDR2 YYREEE come from the germline V gene (reference sequence). The V gene lost 3 bases and the J gene lost 0 bases, with 13 bases spanning the gap. CDR3 length equals 16 residues.

The V call is TRBV28, the J call TRBJ1-5; D is unclear. This CDR3 spans 17 amino acids. V gave up 5 bases and J gave up 0 bases, with 17 bases separating them. In germline, CDR1 is MDHEN, CDR2 SYDVKM. This CDR3 reads CASSPPETRYSNQPQHF. The CDR3 region has the DNA TGTGCCAGCAGTCCTCCCGAGACTCGGTATAGCAATCAGCCCCAGCATTTT. Using reference TRBV28 and TRBJ1-5 for the parts outside the CDR3, the full variable domain is DVKVTQSSRYLVKRTGEKVFLECVQDMDHENMFWYRQDPGLGLRLIYFSYDVKMKEKGDIPEGYSVSREKKERFSLILESASTNQTSMYLCASSPPETRYSNQPQHFGDGTRLSIL.

This rearrangement joins TRBV19 to TRBJ1-5; possibly TRBD1 for D (5 bases). Trimming removed 2 bases from V and 11 bases from J, with 16 bases in between. This CDR3 contains 14 residues. The germline V gene encodes CDR1 LNHDA and CDR2 SQIVND (reference sequence). The CDR3: CASSINQAGRAQHF. The CDR3 coding sequence is TGTGCCAGTAGTATAAACCAAGCGGGACGGGCCCAGCATTTT.

The chain uses TRBV6-1 and TRBJ2-7; 10 positions agree with TRBD2. Looked up from germline, CDR1 is MNHNS and CDR2 is SASEGT. The ends lost 4 bases at V and 0 bases at J; junction bases unmatched: 3. The length of the CDR3 is 15 residues. CDR3 nucleotide sequence: TGTGCCAGCAGTGGTCTAGCGGGAGACTCCTACGAGCAGTACTTC. Its translation: CASSGLAGDSYEQYF.

CDR3 DNA: TGTGCCAGCAGTCAAGGGGGCCCATCTGCTCGCGAGCAGTACTTC. Its protein is CASSQGGPSAREQYF. This chain uses TRBV28 with TRBJ2-7; TRBD1 matches at 7 bases. The CDR3 totals 15 residues. J was trimmed by 6 bases and V by 5 bases; bases with no gene match: 13. Per germline, CDR1 MDHEN and CDR2 SYDVKM.

V gene TRBV6-1 combines with J gene TRBJ1-5; TRBD1 agrees at 10 bases. V shed 8 bases, J shed 7 bases, and the junction held 11 bases outside the gene matches. The length of the CDR3 is 15 residues. Germline lookup yields CDR1 MNHNS and CDR2 SASEGT. The DNA for the CDR3 is TGTGCCAGCCGTCCCGGGACAGGGGTTGGGCAGCCCCAGCATTTT. This translates into CASRPGTGVGQPQHF.

V gene TRBV6-4 combines with J gene TRBJ2-2, with D perhaps matching TRBD1 or TRBD2 (5 bases each). CDR1 MRHNA and CDR2 SNTAGT come from the germline V gene. CDR3 size: 16 residues. The V gene lost 2 bases and the J gene lost 0 bases, with 10 bases spanning the gap. DNA of the CDR3: TGTGCCAGCAGTGACAAGGGACGGTCGAACACCGGGGAGCTGTTTTTT. Protein sequence: CASSDKGRSNTGELFF.